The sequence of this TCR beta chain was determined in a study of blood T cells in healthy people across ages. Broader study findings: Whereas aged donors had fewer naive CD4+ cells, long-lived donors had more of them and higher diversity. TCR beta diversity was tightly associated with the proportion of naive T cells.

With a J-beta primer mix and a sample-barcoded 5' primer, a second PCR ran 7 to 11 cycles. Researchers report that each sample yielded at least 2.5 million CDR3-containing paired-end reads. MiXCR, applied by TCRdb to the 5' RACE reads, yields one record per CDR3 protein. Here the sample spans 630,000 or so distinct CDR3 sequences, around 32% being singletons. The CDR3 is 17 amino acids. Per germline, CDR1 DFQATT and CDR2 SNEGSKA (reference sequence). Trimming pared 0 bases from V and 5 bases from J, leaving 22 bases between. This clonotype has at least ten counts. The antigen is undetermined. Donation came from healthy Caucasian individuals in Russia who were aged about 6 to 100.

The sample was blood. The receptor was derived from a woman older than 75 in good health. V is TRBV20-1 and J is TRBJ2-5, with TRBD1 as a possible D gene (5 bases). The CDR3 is CSARDQGTPKAVETQYF. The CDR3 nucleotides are TGCAGTGCTAGAGATCAGGGCACCCCGAAGGCAGTGGAGACCCAGTACTTC.